This T cell receptor beta chain was found in a study of T cell repertoires in cytomegalovirus infection. Study-wide findings and caveats: In two of eight donors, the top clonotype was HLA-C-restricted CMV-specific.

TCRdb re-called the reads with MiXCR, one entry per CDR3 protein. The table has fewer than 900,000 distinct CDR3 sequences, approximately 32% seen once. There are many counts of this clonotype. Its antigen is still unknown. Sequencing was performed on cultured CD8+ T cells from PBMCs, taken from culture after CMV antigen stimulation. This TCR came from a human donor in good health (CMV status not recorded). Some clones in this sample may be carry-over from other donors' samples.

The CDR3 nucleotides read TGTGCCAGCAGCTTAGGATCTCTTCCCTCCTACGAGCAGTACTTC. This sequence encodes CASSLGSLPSYEQYF. The rearrangement links TRBV7-2 to TRBJ2-7; D remains ambiguous. This CDR3 has 15 amino acids. V was shortened by 1 base and J by 0 bases, with 10 bases between the two germline ends. Germline CDR1 is SGHTA and CDR2 is FQGNSA.